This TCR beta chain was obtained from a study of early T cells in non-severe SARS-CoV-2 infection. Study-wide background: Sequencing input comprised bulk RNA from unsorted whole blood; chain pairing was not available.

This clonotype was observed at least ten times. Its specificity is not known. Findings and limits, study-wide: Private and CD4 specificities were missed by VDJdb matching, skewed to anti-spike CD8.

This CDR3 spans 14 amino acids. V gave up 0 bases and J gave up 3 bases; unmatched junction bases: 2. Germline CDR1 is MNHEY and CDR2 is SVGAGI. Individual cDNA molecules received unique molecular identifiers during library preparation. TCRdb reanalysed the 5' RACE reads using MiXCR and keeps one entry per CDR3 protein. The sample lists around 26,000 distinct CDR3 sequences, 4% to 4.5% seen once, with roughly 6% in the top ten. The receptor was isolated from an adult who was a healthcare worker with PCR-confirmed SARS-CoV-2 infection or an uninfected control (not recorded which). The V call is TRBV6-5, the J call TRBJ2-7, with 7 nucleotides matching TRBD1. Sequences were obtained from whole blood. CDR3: CASSYSRGHYEQYF. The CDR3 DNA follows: TGTGCCAGCAGTTACTCAAGGGGGCACTACGAGCAGTACTTC.